A single sample is the source of the 17 T cell receptor beta chains below, sequenced in a study of T-cell memory formation after mild COVID-19. MiXCR was run by TCRdb on the 5' RACE reads, yielding one entry per CDR3 protein. The data contain 450,000 or so distinct CDR3 sequences, about 20% of them singletons. Sequenced sample: PBMCs or a T cell subset sorted from them (not recorded which). Receptor source: an adult woman who had mild COVID-19 (a few samples of this study predate the infection). Cell type and time point are not known.

This clonotype was recorded a few times. It is unclear where the CDR3 begins or ends on the DNA, so no DNA is shown, and the CDR3 is as TCRdb lists it. V is TRBV6-2 or TRBV6-3 and J is TRBJ2-5; TRBD2 is the table's D call, not checked against the DNA. CDR1 and CDR2 from the germline V gene are MNHEY and SVGEGT. Both ends counted, the CDR3 spans 14 residues. Here the CDR3 reads CASSSSGEGETQYF.

This chain links TRBV7-2 with TRBJ2-3, with TRBD2 matching 8 bases. The CDR3 has 18 amino acids. The trim removed 2 bases at V and 4 bases at J, leaving 14 bases unmatched. Germline-derived CDR1 and CDR2 are SGHTA and FQGNSA. DNA of the CDR3: TGTGCCAGCAGCTTACAGGGTCGGGGACTAGTGCGGGCAGATACGCAGTATTTT. It encodes CASSLQGRGLVRADTQYF.

This clonotype was counted between two and nine times. The chain recombines TRBV7-9 with TRBJ2-1; D uncertain. This CDR3 is built from 10 residues. V was pared by 5 bases and J by 14 bases, with 10 bases between. Per the germline V gene, CDR1 is SEHNR and CDR2 is FQNEAQ (reference sequence). The CDR3 sequence: CASSPRIEFF. CDR3 coding DNA: TGTGCCAGCAGCCCCCGGATTGAGTTCTTC.

This clonotype was picked up a small number of times. The chain carries TRBV24-1 and TRBJ1-5, with D unclear. V shed 3 bases and J shed 3 bases, with 5 bases lying between them. CDR3 length: 13 residues. The germline CDR1 and CDR2 sequences are KGHDR and SFDVKD. CDR3 coding DNA: TGTGCCACCAGTGATCTTTTCAATCAGCCCCAGCATTTT. Translating gives CATSDLFNQPQHF.

In its sample, this clonotype was seen a few times. This chain links TRBV7-8 with TRBJ2-2, with D possibly being TRBD1 (6 bases). Trimming stripped 2 bases from V and 4 bases from J, with 17 bases between. Germline lookup yields CDR1 SGHVS and CDR2 FQNEAQ. CDR3 length: 17 amino acids. In DNA, the CDR3 is TGTGCCAGCAGCTTAATGAGCAGGGGCCATACCACCGGGGAGCTGTTTTTT. Translation gives CASSLMSRGHTTGELFF.

This rearrangement joins TRBV25-1 to TRBJ2-7, with D uncertain. CDR1 and CDR2 (germline): MGHDK, SYGVNS. This CDR3 is built from 13 residues. V lost 4 bases and J 2 bases, leaving 9 bases between the germline ends. The CDR3 loop reads CASSVGSAYEQYF. The CDR3 bases are TGTGCCAGCAGTGTAGGGTCTGCCTACGAGCAGTACTTC.

This chain joins TRBV10-3 and TRBJ1-1, with a weak D call TRBD1 (5 bases). The ends were cut back, 0 bases at V and 3 bases at J, with 20 bases in the middle. The CDR3 is 18 residues long. CDR1 ENHRY and CDR2 SYGVKD come from the germline V gene. CDR3 sequence reads: CAISESLPPRDGDTEAFF. In DNA, the CDR3 is TGTGCCATCAGTGAGTCCCTCCCCCCGAGGGACGGTGACACTGAAGCTTTCTTT.

This clonotype was observed a handful of times. The genes are TRBV4-1 and TRBJ1-4; D uncertain. This CDR3 contains 15 residues. Per germline, CDR1 MGHRA and CDR2 YSYEKL. Trimming removed 4 bases from V and 0 bases from J, with 9 bases in between. The CDR3 nucleotides read TGCGCCAGCAGCCCCATAACTGCAACTAATGAAAAACTGTTTTTT. Translation gives CASSPITATNEKLFF.

The rearrangement uses TRBV5-1 and TRBJ2-3, with D perhaps matching TRBD1 or TRBD2 (5 bases each). CDR3 size: 17 residues. CDR1 SGHRS and CDR2 YFSETQ come from the germline V gene. V was trimmed by 0 bases and J by 3 bases, leaving 17 bases between them. The DNA of the CDR3 is TGCGCCAGCAGCTTGGAAGTGGCCGGGGCAGGGACAGATACGCAGTATTTT. Protein sequence: CASSLEVAGAGTDTQYF.

The rearrangement uses TRBV3-1 and TRBJ2-2; 7 bases line up with TRBD1. Germline V gene sequence: CDR1 LGHDT, CDR2 YNNKEL (reference sequence). The length of the CDR3 is 14 residues. V shed 6 bases and J 4 bases; nucleotides not matched to a gene: 5. The CDR3 loop is CASSPTGPTGELFF. In DNA, the CDR3 is TGTGCCAGCAGTCCGACAGGGCCCACCGGGGAGCTGTTTTTT.

This chain uses TRBV10-2 with TRBJ1-2; D uncertain. Germline-derived CDR1 and CDR2 are WSHSY and SAAADI. Trimming removed 10 bases at V and 4 bases at J, with 25 bases between. This CDR3 is built from 16 residues. CDR3 nucleotides: TGCGCCATCCAAGGATCTGCCACGGATACCTCCTATGGCTACACCTTC. It translates to CAIQGSATDTSYGYTF.

This clonotype was recorded a few times. The chain couples TRBV18 to TRBJ2-1; D might be TRBD2 (6 bases). Trimming cost V 0 bases and J 1 base, with 10 bases left between them. Looked up from germline, CDR1 is KGHSH and CDR2 is LQKENI. The length of the CDR3 is 16 residues. CDR3 coding DNA: TGTGCCAGCTCACCACCGCTTAGCGGTTCCTACAATGAGCAGTTCTTC. Its translation is CASSPPLSGSYNEQFF. Looking up the rest from reference TRBV18 and TRBJ2-1 gives the full variable domain: NAGVMQNPRHLVRRRGQEARLRCSPMKGHSHVYWYRQLPEEGLKFMVYLQKENIIDESGMPKERFSAEFPKEGPSILRIQQVVRGDSAAYFCASSPPLSGSYNEQFFGPGTRLTVL.

The chain combines TRBV9 with TRBJ2-2; D possibly corresponds to TRBD1 (7 bases). The CDR3 covers 16 residues. Germline-derived CDR1 and CDR2 are SGDLS and YYNGEE. V dropped 0 bases and J dropped 4 bases, with 13 bases sitting between them. This CDR3 reads CASSVEGTAGTGELFF. CDR3 coding DNA: TGTGCCAGCAGCGTAGAAGGGACAGCGGGCACCGGGGAGCTGTTTTTT. Drawing the rest from reference TRBV9 and TRBJ2-2, the complete variable domain is DSGVTQTPKHLITATGQRVTLRCSPRSGDLSVYWYQQSLDQGLQFLIQYYNGEERAKGNILERFSAQQFPDLHSELNLSSLELGDSALYFCASSVEGTAGTGELFFGEGSRLTVL.

V is TRBV12-3 or TRBV12-4 and J is TRBJ2-2; the D is unclear. V was clipped by 7 bases and J by 1 base, with 13 bases between them. This CDR3 has 15 amino acids. CDR3 coding DNA: TGTGCCAGCACCCCGACCCTAATGAACACCGGGGAGCTGTTTTTT. Its translation: CASTPTLMNTGELFF.

This clonotype was observed many times. The J gene is TRBJ2-7, the V gene TRBV7-8; weak D call: TRBD1 (5 bases). The V gene's germline CDR1 is SGHVS and CDR2 FQNEAQ. V was trimmed by 2 bases and J by 7 bases, leaving 18 bases between them. This CDR3 region has 15 residues. The CDR3 loop reads CASSLFETQGGEQYF. The CDR3, as DNA: TGTGCCAGCAGCTTATTTGAGACGCAGGGTGGAGAGCAGTACTTC.

The chain uses TRBV30 and TRBJ2-7; maybe TRBD2 (7 bases). This CDR3 has 15 amino acids. Germline V gene lookup returns CDR1 GTSNPN and CDR2 SVGIG (reference sequence). V was cut by 1 base and J by 3 bases, with 16 bases left in between. The CDR3 loop reads CAWSGRGQGRYEQYF. In DNA form, the CDR3 reads TGTGCCTGGAGTGGGCGGGGGCAGGGCCGCTACGAGCAGTACTTC. Filled out from reference TRBV30 and TRBJ2-7, the complete variable domain reads SQTIHQWPATLVQPVGSPLSLECTVEGTSNPNLYWYRQAAGRGLQLLFYSVGIGQISSEVPQNLSASRPQDRQFILSSKKLLLSDSGFYLCAWSGRGQGRYEQYFGPGTRLTVT.

The chain has TRBV6-6 and TRBJ2-3; 7 bases agree with TRBD2. J lost 2 bases, V lost 7 bases, and 9 bases had no gene match. The CDR3 consists of 15 residues. Germline CDR1 reads MNHNY; CDR2 reads SVGAGI (reference sequence). CDR3 in amino acids: CASTPAGTPTDTQYF. CDR3 coding DNA: TGTGCCAGCACCCCAGCGGGGACCCCCACAGATACGCAGTATTTT.